The 29 T cell receptor beta chains listed next were all sequenced from one sample in a study of blood T cell repertoires in COVID-19. Data came from immunoSEQ multiplex PCR; TCRdb stores just in-frame clones and leaves some out. The repertoire holds under 200,000 clones, with around 86% as singletons. The sequenced material came from peripheral blood. These receptors originate from a man in his sixties or seventies who had recovered from COVID-19.

Comment on this clone: No DNA is shown, since the ends of the CDR3 on it are uncertain; the CDR3 is the one TCRdb lists. The chain employs TRBV21-1 and TRBJ2-6; TRBD1 is the table's D call and was not checked against the DNA. TRBV21-1 is annotated as a pseudogene. The CDR3 length is 19 residues, termini included. The chain's CDR3 is CASSKVRTGVGPGANVLTF.

The rearrangement links TRBV24-1 to TRBJ1-5; 8 bases match TRBD1. The V segment lost 5 bases and the J segment 7 bases; nucleotides outside the gene matches: 3. The CDR3 contains 13 residues. CDR1 KGHDR and CDR2 SFDVKD come from the germline V gene. The CDR3 loop reads CATSGQGAQPQHF. DNA for the CDR3: TGTGCCACCAGTGGCCAGGGGGCACAGCCCCAGCATTTT.

The chain is built from TRBV3-1 (or the pseudogene TRBV3-2) and TRBJ1-6; D possibly corresponds to TRBD1 (5 bases). The CDR3 runs 12 residues. The V gene lost 7 bases and the J gene lost 8 bases, with 9 bases spanning the gap. In germline, CDR1 is LGHDT, CDR2 YNNKEL (reference sequence). The CDR3 loop reads CASKTAHSPLHF. CDR3 sequence (DNA): TGTGCCAGCAAGACAGCTCATTCACCCCTCCACTTT.

The table lists this clone with a count of one. The rearrangement uses TRBV6-1 and TRBJ2-1, with a weak D call TRBD1 (6 bases). This CDR3 contains 14 residues. Germline values: CDR1 MNHNS, CDR2 SASEGT. Trimming took off 3 bases at V and 3 bases at J, with 9 bases between the two ends. CDR3 loop: CASSEATGYNEQFF. CDR3 DNA sequence: TGTGCCAGCAGTGAGGCGACAGGCTACAATGAGCAGTTCTTC.

The rearrangement uses TRBV7-2 and TRBJ1-2; 8 bases fit TRBD1. The CDR3 sequence is 16 residues long. The germline CDR1 and CDR2 sequences are SGHTA and FQGNSA. V shed 0 bases, J shed 4 bases, and the junction held 7 bases outside the gene matches. CDR3 protein: CASSLAPGQGGYGYTF. DNA for the CDR3: TGTGCCAGCAGCTTAGCCCCCGGACAGGGTGGCTATGGCTACACCTTC.

V is TRBV6-1 and J is TRBJ2-5; 7 nucleotides line up with TRBD1. Unmatched junction bases numbered 13, after V lost 2 bases and J lost 7 bases. Germline V gives CDR1 MNHNS, CDR2 SASEGT. CDR3 size: 16 residues. The CDR3 nucleotides read TGTGCCAGCAGTGAATGGGACAGCCGCCATCCTGGGACCCAGTACTTC. Translation: CASSEWDSRHPGTQYF.

The chain has TRBV7-9 and TRBJ1-1, with 7 bases aligning to TRBD1. The CDR3 runs 16 residues. The J segment lost 2 bases and the V segment lost 3 bases, leaving 9 bases of the junction unmatched. The germline V gene has CDR1 SEHNR and CDR2 FQNEAQ (reference sequence). The CDR3 protein is CASSFVIGTDNTEAFF. The CDR3 bases are TGTGCCAGCAGCTTCGTTATCGGGACAGATAACACTGAAGCTTTCTTT.

The genes are TRBV15 and TRBJ1-3; D remains unclear. V was pared by 3 bases and J by 0 bases, with 9 bases between. The CDR3 extends over 15 amino acids. Germline CDR1 and CDR2: LNHNV and YYDKDF (reference sequence). CDR3 in DNA: TGTGCCACCAGCAGCCTCCCGTCCTCTGGAAACACCATATATTTT. It specifies CATSSLPSSGNTIYF.

This chain joins TRBV4-1 and TRBJ2-7; D is undetermined. CDR1 and CDR2 (germline): MGHRA, YSYEKL. The CDR3 length is 13 residues. V was clipped by 0 bases and J by 6 bases, with 9 bases between them. CDR3 region: CASSQERRLEQYF. CDR3 DNA: TGCGCCAGCAGCCAAGAGAGGCGTCTCGAGCAGTACTTC.

The chain has TRBV28 and TRBJ1-5; a possible D gene is TRBD1 (5 bases). Between the trimmed V and J ends, which lost 2 bases and 1 base, there was a span of 12 bases. The germline V gene encodes CDR1 MDHEN and CDR2 SYDVKM. This CDR3 spans 16 amino acids. The CDR3 reads CASSLVRDASNQPQHF. DNA of the CDR3: TGTGCCAGCAGTTTAGTCAGGGATGCGAGCAATCAGCCCCAGCATTTT.

The chain uses TRBV27 and TRBJ1-1; 7 bases fit TRBD1. With V trimmed by 6 bases and J by 0 bases, 4 bases remained unmatched. The CDR3 spans 14 residues. The germline V gene has CDR1 MNHEY and CDR2 SMNVEV (reference sequence). This CDR3 reads CASSRGQLNTEAFF. CDR3 coding DNA: TGTGCCAGCAGCCGGGGACAGTTGAACACTGAAGCTTTCTTT.

This sequence joins TRBV6-5 and TRBJ1-2; TRBD1 might be the D (5 bases). Germline CDR1 MNHEY, CDR2 SVGAGI. V lost 2 bases and J 6 bases, leaving 16 bases between the germline ends. This CDR3 spans 15 amino acids. The DNA for the CDR3 is TGTGCCAGCAGTTACGCAAATCGGCAGGGCGATGGCTACACCTTC. Translated: CASSYANRQGDGYTF.

The genes are TRBV6-1 and TRBJ2-6; tentative D call: TRBD1 (5 bases). This CDR3 spans 15 amino acids. Per germline, CDR1 MNHNS and CDR2 SASEGT. V was shortened by 8 bases and J by 1 base, with 12 bases between the two germline ends. As DNA, the CDR3 is TGTGCCAGCTCCCTCAGGGAATCTGGGGCCAACGTCCTGACTTTC. Amino acid sequence: CASSLRESGANVLTF.

This clone was found a few times. The CDR3 protein is CAGGRGPDQPQHF. CDR3 coding DNA: TGTGCCGGAGGCAGGGGGCCTGATCAGCCCCAGCATTTT. The rearrangement links TRBV7-8 to TRBJ1-5, with 8 bases lining up with TRBD1. V shed 11 bases, J shed 5 bases, and the junction held 8 bases outside the gene matches. Germline lookup yields CDR1 SGHVS and CDR2 FQNEAQ. The CDR3 sequence is 13 residues long.

V gene TRBV5-1 combines with J gene TRBJ2-3, with TRBD2 matching over 14 bases. CDR1 SGHRS and CDR2 YFSETQ come from the germline V gene. J was trimmed by 5 bases and V by 1 base; bases with no gene match: 6. The length of the CDR3 is 17 residues. The CDR3 region has the DNA TGCGCCAGCAGCTTGATCGGGACTAGCGGGAGTGGAGATACGCAGTATTTT. Its protein is CASSLIGTSGSGDTQYF.

This clone was seen only once. The J gene is TRBJ2-5, the V gene TRBV19; TRBD2 matches 9 bases. Trimming removed 4 bases from V and 5 bases from J; junction bases left unmatched: 5. The germline V gene encodes CDR1 LNHDA and CDR2 SQIVND (reference sequence). The CDR3 contains 14 residues. Here the CDR3 reads CASSTVAGEETQYF. CDR3 bases: TGTGCCAGTAGTACCGTAGCGGGAGAGGAGACCCAGTACTTC.

As to this clone: Germline is not matched at one junction end, which may reflect a read error. This sequence joins TRBV3-1 (or the pseudogene TRBV3-2) and TRBJ1-2; 9 bases match TRBD1. The germline V gene encodes CDR1 LGHDT and CDR2 YNNKEL (reference sequence). The CDR3 sequence is 15 residues long. In DNA, the CDR3 is TGTGCCAGCAGCCCTCAACCGGGACAGGGACCCTCTTTAGTCTTC. The encoded protein is CASSPQPGQGPSLVF.

This clone showed up just a few times. The chain uses TRBV12-3 or TRBV12-4 and TRBJ2-2; D unclear. The germline V and J ends were trimmed by 8 bases and 7 bases, with 11 bases remaining between them. The CDR3 spans 12 residues. CDR3 sequence: CASVLVGGELFF. As DNA, the CDR3 is TGTGCCAGCGTTTTAGTCGGCGGGGAGCTGTTTTTT.

The chain couples TRBV19 to TRBJ2-7; D perhaps matches TRBD2 (6 bases). Trimming shortened V by 0 bases and J by 3 bases, and 18 bases separated the two germline ends. There are 17 residues in the CDR3. CDR1 and CDR2 (germline): LNHDA, SQIVND (reference sequence). CDR3 sequence: CASSIDTGGDSYYEQYF. For the CDR3, the DNA is TGTGCCAGTAGTATAGATACCGGTGGGGACTCATACTACGAGCAGTACTTC.

This chain joins TRBV24-1 and TRBJ2-2; no reliable D call. V was pared by 10 bases and J by 0 bases, with 17 bases between. The CDR3 has 16 residues. The germline gives CDR1 KGHDR, CDR2 SFDVKD. The CDR3 DNA is TGTGCCACAGAAATTAGCAGAAGCCCGAACACCGGGGAGCTGTTTTTT. Its protein product is CATEISRSPNTGELFF.

The rearrangement uses TRBV5-1 and TRBJ1-5, with a weak D call TRBD1 (6 bases). V gave up 2 bases and J gave up 6 bases, with 15 bases separating them. CDR1 is SGHRS and CDR2 is YFSETQ in the germline V gene. This CDR3 contains 15 residues. CDR3 sequence: CASSLNRVGGQPQHF. The CDR3 DNA sequence: TGCGCCAGCAGCTTAAACAGGGTTGGGGGTCAGCCCCAGCATTTT.

The rearrangement uses TRBV27 and TRBJ1-1; 7 nucleotides agree with TRBD1. This CDR3 contains 15 residues. Germline V gives CDR1 MNHEY, CDR2 SMNVEV (reference sequence). The junction had 7 bases not matched to a gene; V was cut back by 2 bases and J by 4 bases. The CDR3 DNA is TGTGCCAGCAGTTTACGACAGGGTAGGGTCACTGAAGCTTTCTTT. Translating it yields CASSLRQGRVTEAFF.

The chain uses TRBV5-1 and TRBJ2-7, with 8 bases matching TRBD1. Trimming took 4 bases from V and 4 from J; bases not matched to a gene: 13. The CDR3 is 16 amino acids. Germline V lookup: CDR1 SGHRS, CDR2 YFSETQ. CDR3 region: CASSAEPGGQLYEQYF. The CDR3 nucleotides are TGCGCCAGCAGCGCGGAGCCAGGGGGCCAGTTGTACGAGCAGTACTTC.

The rearrangement links TRBV5-1 to TRBJ2-3, with a possible D match to TRBD2 (6 bases). The germline gives CDR1 SGHRS, CDR2 YFSETQ. V lost 0 bases to trimming and J lost 1 base, with 12 bases between them. This CDR3 comprises 16 residues. The CDR3 bases are TGCGCCAGCAGCTTGGATTTCGGGAGTGGCACAGATACGCAGTATTTT. Its translation: CASSLDFGSGTDTQYF.

The chain joins TRBV27 to TRBJ2-1, with 15 bases lining up with TRBD2. Per the germline V gene, CDR1 is MNHEY and CDR2 is SMNVEV (reference sequence). V lost 5 bases to trimming and J lost 8 bases; unmatched junction nucleotides: 7. The CDR3 extends over 16 amino acids. This CDR3 reads CASSRGLAGGRDEQFF. Written as DNA, the CDR3 is TGTGCCAGCAGTAGAGGACTAGCGGGAGGGAGGGATGAGCAGTTCTTC.

This chain uses TRBV6-1 with TRBJ1-6, with no clear D. Trimming pared 4 bases from V and 7 bases from J, leaving 8 bases between. CDR3 size: 13 residues. Per the germline V gene, CDR1 is MNHNS and CDR2 is SASEGT. The CDR3 DNA reads TGTGCCAGCAGTGTACAGAGAAATTCACCCCTCCACTTT. Its protein is CASSVQRNSPLHF.

The CDR3 spells CASSSRLAGGDSTDTQYF. The CDR3 DNA follows: TGTGCCAGCAGTTCAAGGCTAGCGGGAGGGGATAGCACAGATACGCAGTATTTT. The rearrangement joins TRBV28 to TRBJ2-3; 12 nucleotides match TRBD2. CDR3 size: 18 residues. Germline assignment: CDR1 MDHEN and CDR2 SYDVKM. V shed 4 bases and J 0 bases; nucleotides not matched to a gene: 8.

The CDR3 nucleotides read TGTGCCACCAGCGCCCGGACAGGTGGATATGAAAAACTGTTTTTT. Its translation: CATSARTGGYEKLFF. The chain has TRBV15 and TRBJ1-4; 7 positions agree with TRBD1. The CDR3 spans 15 residues. After removal of 5 bases from V and 6 bases from J, the junction contained 9 bases not matched to a gene. Germline V lookup: CDR1 LNHNV, CDR2 YYDKDF (reference sequence).

The chain joins TRBV15 to TRBJ2-3; no reliable D call. This CDR3 has 15 residues. The germline gives CDR1 LNHNV, CDR2 YYDKDF (reference sequence). V lost 4 bases to trimming and J lost 3 bases, with 14 bases between them. As DNA, the CDR3 is TGTGCCACCAGCACCCAGATGAACCCGACAGATACGCAGTATTTT. This gives the protein CATSTQMNPTDTQYF.